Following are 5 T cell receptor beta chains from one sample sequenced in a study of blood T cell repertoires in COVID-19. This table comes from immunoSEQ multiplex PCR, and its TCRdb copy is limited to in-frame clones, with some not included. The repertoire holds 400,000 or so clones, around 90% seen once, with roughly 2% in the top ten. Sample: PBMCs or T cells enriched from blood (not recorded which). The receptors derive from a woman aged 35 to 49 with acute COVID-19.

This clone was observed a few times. CDR3 DNA sequence: TGCGCCAGCAGCTTGGGTCAGGGATGGTTGGATGGCTACACCTTC. The encoded protein is CASSLGQGWLDGYTF. This chain links TRBV5-1 with TRBJ1-2; a possible D gene is TRBD1 (5 bases). V lost 0 bases and J lost 6, with 15 bases in between. This CDR3 is built from 15 residues. Germline loops: CDR1 SGHRS, CDR2 YFSETQ.

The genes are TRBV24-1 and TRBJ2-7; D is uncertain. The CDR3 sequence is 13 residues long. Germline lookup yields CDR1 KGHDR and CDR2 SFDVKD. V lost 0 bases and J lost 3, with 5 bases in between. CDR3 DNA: TGTGCCACCAGTGATTTGTACGGCTACGAGCAGTACTTC. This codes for CATSDLYGYEQYF.

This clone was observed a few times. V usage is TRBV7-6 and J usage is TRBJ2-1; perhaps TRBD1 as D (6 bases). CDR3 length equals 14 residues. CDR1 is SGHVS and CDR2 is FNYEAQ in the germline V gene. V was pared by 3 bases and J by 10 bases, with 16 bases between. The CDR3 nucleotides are TGTGCCAGCAGCTTCCTGGGGGCCCGGGAAGAGCAGTTCTTC. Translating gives CASSFLGAREEQFF.

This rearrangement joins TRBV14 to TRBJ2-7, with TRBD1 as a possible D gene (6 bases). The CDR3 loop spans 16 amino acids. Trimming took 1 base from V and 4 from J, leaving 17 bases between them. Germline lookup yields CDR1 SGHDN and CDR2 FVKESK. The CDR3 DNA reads TGTGCCAGCAGCCAAGCTCCCGGGACATTTAGTTACGAGCAGTACTTC. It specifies CASSQAPGTFSYEQYF.

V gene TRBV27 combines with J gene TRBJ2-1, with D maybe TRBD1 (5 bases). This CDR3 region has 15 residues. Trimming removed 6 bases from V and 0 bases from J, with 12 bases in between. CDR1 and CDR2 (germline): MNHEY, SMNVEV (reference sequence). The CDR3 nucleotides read TGTGCCAGCAGACAGGACCGAAGCTCCTACAATGAGCAGTTCTTC. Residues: CASRQDRSSYNEQFF.